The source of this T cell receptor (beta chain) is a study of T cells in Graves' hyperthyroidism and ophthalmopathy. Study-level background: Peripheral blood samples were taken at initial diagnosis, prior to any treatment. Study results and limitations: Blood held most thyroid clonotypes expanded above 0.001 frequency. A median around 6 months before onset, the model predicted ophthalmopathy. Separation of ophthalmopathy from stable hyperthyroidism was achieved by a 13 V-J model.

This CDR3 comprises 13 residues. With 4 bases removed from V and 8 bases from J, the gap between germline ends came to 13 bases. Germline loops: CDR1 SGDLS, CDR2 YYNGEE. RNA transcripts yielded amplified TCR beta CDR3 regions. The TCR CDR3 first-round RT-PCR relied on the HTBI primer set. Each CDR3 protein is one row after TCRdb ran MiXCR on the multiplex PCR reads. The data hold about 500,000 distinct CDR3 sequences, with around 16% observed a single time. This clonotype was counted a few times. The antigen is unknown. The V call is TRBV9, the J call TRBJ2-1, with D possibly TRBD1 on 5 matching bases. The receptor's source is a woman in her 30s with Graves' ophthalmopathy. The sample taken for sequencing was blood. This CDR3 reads CASSRDSIYEQFF. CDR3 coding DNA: TGTGCCAGCAGCCGAGACAGTATCTATGAGCAGTTCTTC.